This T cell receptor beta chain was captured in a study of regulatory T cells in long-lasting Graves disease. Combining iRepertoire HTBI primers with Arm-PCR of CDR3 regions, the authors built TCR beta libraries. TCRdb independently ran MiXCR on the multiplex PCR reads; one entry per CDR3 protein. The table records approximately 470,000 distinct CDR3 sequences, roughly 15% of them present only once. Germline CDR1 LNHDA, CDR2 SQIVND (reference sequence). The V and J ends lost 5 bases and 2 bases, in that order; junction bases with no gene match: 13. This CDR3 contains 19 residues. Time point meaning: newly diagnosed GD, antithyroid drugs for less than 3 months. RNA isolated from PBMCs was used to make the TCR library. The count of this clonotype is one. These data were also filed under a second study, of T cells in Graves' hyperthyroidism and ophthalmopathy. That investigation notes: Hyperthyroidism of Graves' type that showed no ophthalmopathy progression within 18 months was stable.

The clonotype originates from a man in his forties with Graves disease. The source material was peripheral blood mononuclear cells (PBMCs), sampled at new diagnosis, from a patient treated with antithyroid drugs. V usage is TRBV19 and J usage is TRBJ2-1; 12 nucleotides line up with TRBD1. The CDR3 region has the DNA TGTGCCAGTAGTCCCATAGGGAGGGGGACAGGGGGCACCTACAATGAGCAGTTCTTC. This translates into CASSPIGRGTGGTYNEQFF.